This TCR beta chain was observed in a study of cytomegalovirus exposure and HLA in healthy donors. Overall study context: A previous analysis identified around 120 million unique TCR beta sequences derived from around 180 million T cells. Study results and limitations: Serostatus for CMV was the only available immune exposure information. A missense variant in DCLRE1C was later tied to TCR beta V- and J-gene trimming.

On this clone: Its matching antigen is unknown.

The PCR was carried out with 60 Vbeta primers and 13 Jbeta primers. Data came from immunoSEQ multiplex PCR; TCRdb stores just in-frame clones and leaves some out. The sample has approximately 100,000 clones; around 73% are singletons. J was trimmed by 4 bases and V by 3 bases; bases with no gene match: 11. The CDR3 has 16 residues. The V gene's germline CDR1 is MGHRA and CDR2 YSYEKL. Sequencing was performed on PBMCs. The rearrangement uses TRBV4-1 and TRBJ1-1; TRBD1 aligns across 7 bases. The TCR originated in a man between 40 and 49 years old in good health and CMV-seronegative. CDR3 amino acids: CASSQTGTTLRTEAFF. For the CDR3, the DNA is TGCGCCAGCAGCCAGACAGGGACGACGCTTCGCACTGAAGCTTTCTTT.